This entry lists 19 T cell receptor beta chains sequenced from one sample in a study of shared clonotypes between healthy human individuals. TCRdb's table, derived via immunoSEQ multiplex PCR, lists solely in-frame clones and lacks some. The profile shows roughly 2.4 million clones, 90% to 96% of them singletons. The material sequenced was naive CD4+ T cells sorted from blood. The subset denotes: CD45RA+ positively selected. The receptors originated from a man younger than 35 in good health.

The chain joins TRBV10-2 to TRBJ2-7, with 8 nucleotides matching TRBD2. The CDR3 length is 13 residues. V lost 4 bases to trimming and J lost 5 bases; unmatched junction nucleotides: 4. In germline, CDR1 is WSHSY, CDR2 SAAADI. CDR3 in amino acids: CASSGRGGDEQYF. The CDR3 nucleotides read TGCGCCAGCAGTGGCCGGGGGGGCGACGAGCAGTACTTC.

The genes are TRBV18 and TRBJ2-3; D unresolved. Trimming shortened V by 1 base and J by 8 bases, and 7 bases separated the two germline ends. CDR1 is KGHSH, CDR2 LQKENI, per germline. The CDR3 runs to 12 residues. CDR3 bases: TGTGCCAGCTCACCACAGCAAGGTACGCAGTATTTT. Its translation: CASSPQQGTQYF.

As to this clone: Other DNA sequences within the sample encode an identical CDR3. This chain uses TRBV7-3 with TRBJ1-2, with TRBD1 identical over 7 bases. The CDR3 has 13 amino acids. V dropped 6 bases and J dropped 3; count of bases not matched to a gene: 4. The germline V gene has CDR1 SGHTA and CDR2 FQGTGA. The chain's CDR3 is CASSSGQDYGYTF. DNA for the CDR3: TGTGCCAGCAGTTCTGGACAGGACTATGGCTACACCTTC.

The chain links TRBV30 to TRBJ1-5, with 10 positions matching TRBD1. The CDR3 consists of 14 residues. V shed 1 base, J shed 6 bases, and the junction held 3 bases outside the gene matches. The germline CDR1 and CDR2 sequences are GTSNPN and SVGIG (reference sequence). CDR3 sequence: CAWSGTGGTQPQHF. The CDR3 nucleotides are TGTGCCTGGAGTGGGACAGGGGGAACTCAGCCCCAGCATTTT.

V usage is TRBV30 and J usage is TRBJ2-1, with TRBD1 matching over 7 bases. The trim removed 0 bases at V and 7 bases at J, leaving 9 bases unmatched. CDR1 and CDR2 from the germline V gene are GTSNPN and SVGIG (reference sequence). This CDR3 contains 15 residues. CDR3 in DNA: TGTGCCTGGAGTGTAGGGGGCTACCTGGGTAATGAGCAGTTCTTC. It translates to CAWSVGGYLGNEQFF.

The rearrangement uses TRBV28 and TRBJ2-5; TRBD2 matches 9 bases. The V segment lost 6 bases and the J segment 5 bases; nucleotides outside the gene matches: 10. The CDR3 loop spans 15 amino acids. CDR1 MDHEN and CDR2 SYDVKM come from the germline V gene. For the CDR3, the DNA is TGTGCCAGCAGCTTTAGCGGGGGAGCCTGGGAGACCCAGTACTTC. It encodes CASSFSGGAWETQYF.

This chain joins TRBV19 and TRBJ1-5; 7 bases align to TRBD1. The germline CDR1 and CDR2 sequences are LNHDA and SQIVND (reference sequence). The V segment lost 7 bases and the J segment 2 bases; nucleotides outside the gene matches: 5. This CDR3 comprises 14 residues. Here the CDR3 DNA reads TGTGCCAGTACCCCCGGGACAGGCAATCAGCCCCAGCATTTT. Translated, it gives CASTPGTGNQPQHF.

This clone turned up a few times. The J gene is TRBJ1-2, the V gene TRBV7-9; tentatively, D is TRBD1 (6 bases). Trimming shortened V by 1 base and J by 4 bases, and 10 bases separated the two germline ends. CDR1 is SEHNR and CDR2 is FQNEAQ in the germline V gene (reference sequence). The CDR3 is 14 residues long. The CDR3 spells CASSLGSGAYGYTF. Written as DNA, the CDR3 is TGTGCCAGCAGCTTAGGTTCGGGGGCCTATGGCTACACCTTC.

V and J are TRBV5-1 and TRBJ2-3; maybe TRBD2 (6 bases). CDR3 length: 18 residues. Germline CDR1 and CDR2: SGHRS and YFSETQ. V dropped 4 bases and J dropped 0 bases, with 21 bases sitting between them. The CDR3 spells CASSPSVTASASTDTQYF. The CDR3 nucleotides are TGCGCCAGCAGCCCCTCTGTTACAGCTAGCGCTAGCACAGATACGCAGTATTTT.

The CDR3: CASSIKGLITEAFF. The CDR3 DNA follows: TGTGCCAGTAGTATAAAGGGTCTGATCACTGAAGCTTTCTTT. The J gene is TRBJ1-1, the V gene TRBV19; D ambiguous. The CDR3 totals 14 residues. The germline gives CDR1 LNHDA, CDR2 SQIVND (reference sequence). The V end lost 2 bases, the J end lost 4 bases, and 11 bases lay between the germline ends.

The chain carries TRBV5-1 and TRBJ1-1; 7 bases line up with TRBD1. J was trimmed by 10 bases and V by 3 bases; bases with no gene match: 6. Per the germline V gene, CDR1 is SGHRS and CDR2 is YFSETQ. The CDR3 is 12 residues long. The CDR3 bases are TGCGCCAGCAGCTCGGGACAGAGAATAGCTTTCTTT. It encodes CASSSGQRIAFF.

The rearrangement joins TRBV28 to TRBJ2-2; no firm D call. V gave up 4 bases and J gave up 2 bases, with 5 bases separating them. Germline assignment: CDR1 MDHEN and CDR2 SYDVKM. The CDR3 sequence is 13 residues long. The CDR3 here is CASSYRNTGELFF. The CDR3 nucleotides read TGTGCCAGCAGTTACCGTAACACCGGGGAGCTGTTTTTT.

The CDR3 is CASSLIGTADTQYF. CDR3 nucleotide sequence: TGCGCCAGCAGCTTAATCGGGACAGCAGATACGCAGTATTTT. V is TRBV5-1 and J is TRBJ2-3; 7 bases are shared with TRBD1. Germline assignment: CDR1 SGHRS and CDR2 YFSETQ. CDR3 size: 14 residues. J was trimmed by 4 bases and V by 2 bases; bases with no gene match: 4.

The J gene is TRBJ2-2, the V gene TRBV28; TRBD2 matches at 8 bases. The CDR3 sequence is 15 residues long. Germline CDR1 is MDHEN and CDR2 is SYDVKM. The V segment lost 5 bases and the J segment 4 bases; nucleotides outside the gene matches: 6. CDR3 DNA sequence: TGTGCCAGCAGTCATCGCGGGGGGAGCACCGGGGAGCTGTTTTTT. As protein: CASSHRGGSTGELFF.

With regard to this clone: The sample contains more than one DNA sequence encoding this CDR3. The genes are TRBV30 and TRBJ2-5, with D possibly matching TRBD1 (5 bases). Germline V gives CDR1 GTSNPN, CDR2 SVGIG (reference sequence). CDR3 length: 12 residues. Between the trimmed V and J ends, which lost 0 bases and 4 bases, there was a span of 6 bases. DNA of the CDR3: TGTGCCTGGAGTGTAAGGGGAGAGACCCAGTACTTC. Protein: CAWSVRGETQYF. The whole variable domain, remainder taken from reference TRBV30 and TRBJ2-5, is SQTIHQWPATLVQPVGSPLSLECTVEGTSNPNLYWYRQAAGRGLQLLFYSVGIGQISSEVPQNLSASRPQDRQFILSSKKLLLSDSGFYLCAWSVRGETQYFGPGTRLLVL.

This clone has a single count. This sequence joins TRBV6-1 and TRBJ2-5, with D perhaps matching TRBD2 (6 bases). Trimming pared 7 bases from V and 1 base from J, leaving 16 bases between. Germline CDR1 is MNHNS and CDR2 is SASEGT. This CDR3 contains 15 residues. The CDR3 sequence is CASIPWGVRQETQYF. CDR3 DNA: TGTGCCAGCATCCCGTGGGGGGTACGCCAAGAGACCCAGTACTTC.

This chain connects TRBV10-3 to TRBJ2-5; tentatively, D is TRBD1 (5 bases). The CDR3 is 14 amino acids. Per the germline V gene, CDR1 is ENHRY and CDR2 is SYGVKD. Trimming left V 0 bases short and J 7 bases short, with 12 bases between. This CDR3 reads CAISESTGQGTQYF. The CDR3 coding sequence is TGTGCCATCAGTGAGTCGACCGGTCAGGGGACCCAGTACTTC.

A word on this clone: Other DNA sequences of this sample code for an identical CDR3. The chain uses TRBV30 and TRBJ2-7; unclear D gene. From germline, CDR1 is GTSNPN and CDR2 SVGIG (reference sequence). This CDR3 comprises 12 residues. Between the trimmed V and J ends, which lost 2 bases and 0 bases, there was a span of 5 bases. CDR3 sequence (DNA): TGTGCCTGGAGTAGTAGCTCCTACGAGCAGTACTTC. It encodes CAWSSSSYEQYF.

The rearrangement joins TRBV11-3 to TRBJ2-5; D is uncertain. Between the trimmed V and J ends, which lost 5 bases and 4 bases, there was a span of 11 bases. This CDR3 has 13 amino acids. Germline V lookup: CDR1 SGHNT, CDR2 YENEEA. The CDR3 sequence is CASSPGSRETQYF. In DNA, the CDR3 is TGTGCCAGCAGCCCGGGTAGCAGAGAGACCCAGTACTTC.